This passage covers 32 T cell receptor beta chains from one sample sequenced in a study of blood T cell repertoires in COVID-19. Sequencing used immunoSEQ multiplex PCR; TCRdb keeps in-frame clones, though not all of them. Of some 150,000 clones in the sample, 85% to 90% were seen once. What was sequenced was peripheral blood. The receptor set was obtained from a woman in her 50s with active or convalescent COVID-19.

This clone was counted a single time. The chain combines TRBV2 with TRBJ1-2, with D maybe TRBD1 (6 bases). Germline CDR1 and CDR2: SNHLY and FYNNEI. Trimming left V 4 bases short and J 4 bases short, with 10 bases between. This CDR3 has 13 residues. Here the CDR3 reads CASSGQDSYGYTF. The CDR3 coding sequence is TGTGCCAGCAGTGGACAGGACTCCTATGGCTACACCTTC.

The V gene is TRBV7-2, the J gene TRBJ1-2; a possible D gene is TRBD1 (5 bases). Trimming shortened V by 2 bases and J by 5 bases, and 6 bases separated the two germline ends. CDR1 is SGHTA, CDR2 FQGNSA, per germline. This CDR3 comprises 12 residues. The CDR3 protein is CASSLSGYGYTF. CDR3 nucleotide sequence: TGTGCCAGCAGCTTATCAGGGTATGGCTACACCTTC.

The genes are TRBV6-6 and TRBJ1-6; D perhaps matches TRBD1 (5 bases). Germline V gene lookup returns CDR1 MNHNY and CDR2 SVGAGI (reference sequence). V lost 0 bases and J 8 bases, leaving 11 bases between the germline ends. The CDR3 covers 15 residues. In DNA, the CDR3 is TGTGCCAGCAGTTACTCGTCAGGGAGGGATTCACCCCTCCACTTT. It translates to CASSYSSGRDSPLHF.

The V gene is TRBV6-4, the J gene TRBJ2-3; 8 bases match TRBD1. CDR3 size: 15 residues. Germline-derived CDR1 and CDR2 are MRHNA and SNTAGT. V trimming: 5 bases; J trimming: 1 base; junction bases outside the gene matches: 5. The CDR3 spells CASSLQGVGTDTQYF. The CDR3 region has the DNA TGTGCCAGCAGTTTACAGGGGGTTGGCACAGATACGCAGTATTTT.

The chain joins TRBV3-1 (or the pseudogene TRBV3-2) to TRBJ2-7; 12 nucleotides agree with TRBD2. V was pared by 4 bases and J by 0 bases, with 7 bases of the junction left unmatched. This CDR3 is built from 17 residues. The germline gives CDR1 LGHDT, CDR2 YNNKEL (reference sequence). The CDR3 DNA sequence: TGTGCCAGCAGCCCTCCTAGCGGGGGGGAGCTCTCCTACGAGCAGTACTTC. Protein sequence: CASSPPSGGELSYEQYF.

This sequence joins TRBV7-2 and TRBJ2-5; 8 bases align to TRBD1. This CDR3 is built from 16 residues. CDR1 is SGHTA, CDR2 FQGNSA, per germline. J lost 2 bases, V lost 4 bases, and 9 bases had no gene match. The CDR3 region has the DNA TGTGCCAGCAGCTCCCCCCCGGGGACAGGTCAAGAGACCCAGTACTTC. It translates to CASSSPPGTGQETQYF.

The chain links TRBV7-2 to TRBJ2-1; weak D call: TRBD1 (5 bases). The CDR3 contains 19 residues. V gave up 6 bases and J gave up 4 bases, with 28 bases separating them. The germline CDR1 and CDR2 sequences are SGHTA and FQGNSA. CDR3 region: CASSPEGVTLRRRYNEQFF. In nucleotides, the CDR3 is TGTGCCAGCAGTCCCGAAGGGGTAACCTTGCGAAGGCGGTACAATGAGCAGTTCTTC.

The chain has TRBV12-5 and TRBJ1-5, with a tentative D call TRBD1 (6 bases). This CDR3 has 13 amino acids. Trimming removed 9 bases at V and 2 bases at J, with 11 bases between. The germline gives CDR1 LGHNT, CDR2 FRNRAP. The CDR3 coding sequence is TGTGCTAGCGGGGGGGGCGGCAATCAGCCCCAGCATTTT. It encodes CASGGGGNQPQHF.

The chain is built from TRBV29-1 and TRBJ1-1, with D unresolved. Germline V gives CDR1 SQVTM, CDR2 ANQGSEA. The length of the CDR3 is 11 residues. Deletions cut 4 bases from V and 10 bases from J, with 13 bases between. CDR3 bases: TGCAGCGTTGGTTACGAACGGAGAGCTTTCTTT. As protein: CSVGYERRAFF.

The gene calls are TRBV2 and TRBJ1-2; 9 nucleotides agree with TRBD1. V lost 7 bases and J lost 2; bases outside the gene matches: 5. The CDR3 covers 14 residues. CDR1 is SNHLY, CDR2 FYNNEI, per germline. The CDR3 region is CASTTQGANYGYTF. Written as DNA, the CDR3 is TGTGCCAGCACGACACAGGGGGCAAACTATGGCTACACCTTC.

V and J are TRBV4-2 and TRBJ2-7, with 7 positions matching TRBD2. Germline CDR1 LGHNA, CDR2 YNFKEQ. The CDR3 is 14 residues long. With V trimmed by 0 bases and J by 6 bases, 5 bases remained unmatched. CDR3 amino acids: CASSQEKGRGEQYF. For the CDR3, the DNA is TGTGCCAGCAGCCAAGAAAAGGGGAGGGGCGAGCAGTACTTC.

The chain has TRBV23-1 and TRBJ2-2; the D gene is possibly TRBD1 (6 bases). TRBV23-1 is assigned to the ORF class and has an uncertain function. V gave up 5 bases and J gave up 3 bases, with 19 bases separating them. The CDR3 has 17 residues. For the CDR3, the DNA is TGCGCCAGCAGTTCCTACTTGACAGGCTTTGACACCGGGGAGCTGTTTTTT. It yields the protein CASSSYLTGFDTGELFF.

The rearrangement links TRBV19 to TRBJ1-1; weak D call: TRBD1 (5 bases). The CDR3 length is 16 residues. The V end was cut by 1 base, the J end by 2 bases, with 14 bases between. Per the germline V gene, CDR1 is LNHDA and CDR2 is SQIVND (reference sequence). In nucleotides, the CDR3 is TGTGCCAGTAGTATAGGGGCAGGGTACGATAACACTGAAGCTTTCTTT. Residues: CASSIGAGYDNTEAFF.

J is TRBJ2-1 and V is TRBV6-5; 11 bases map to TRBD2. The CDR3 is 16 amino acids. The J segment lost 4 bases and the V segment lost 2 bases, leaving 4 bases of the junction unmatched. Germline values: CDR1 MNHEY, CDR2 SVGAGI. CDR3 sequence (DNA): TGTGCCAGCAGTTACGCCGGGACTAGCGGATACAATGAGCAGTTCTTC. This codes for CASSYAGTSGYNEQFF.

This clone showed up just once. V gene TRBV5-4 combines with J gene TRBJ2-5; 9 bases match TRBD2. The CDR3 covers 14 residues. From germline, CDR1 is SGHNT and CDR2 YYREEE (reference sequence). With 1 base clipped from V and 10 bases from J, the junction kept 8 bases outside the gene matches. The CDR3 protein is CASSLSLAGTGQYF. The CDR3, as DNA: TGTGCCAGCAGCTTGAGCCTAGCGGGGACGGGCCAGTACTTC. Combining the CDR3 with reference TRBV5-4 and TRBJ2-5 gives the whole variable domain ETGVTQSPTHLIKTRGQQVTLRCSSQSGHNTVSWYQQALGQGPQFIFQYYREEENGRGNFPPRFSGLQFPNYSSELNVNALELDDSALYLCASSLSLAGTGQYFGPGTRLLVL.

Of note for this clone: Mismatch with germline at one junction end may stem from a read error. CDR3 in amino acids: CASSFFAESFLVF. The DNA of the CDR3 is TGTGCCAGCAGCTTCTTCGCGGAAAGTTTTCTGGTCTTC. The chain is built from TRBV7-2 and TRBJ2-3; no definite D call. The CDR3 is made up of 13 amino acids. Germline V gene sequence: CDR1 SGHTA, CDR2 FQGNSA.

The gene calls are TRBV7-9 and TRBJ1-2; perhaps TRBD1 as D (5 bases). Germline CDR1 reads SEHNR; CDR2 reads FQNEAQ (reference sequence). Deletions cut 2 bases from V and 8 bases from J, with 18 bases between. The CDR3 consists of 15 residues. CDR3 amino acids: CASSLSRQGLWGYTF. The CDR3 DNA follows: TGTGCCAGCAGCTTAAGTCGGCAGGGATTATGGGGCTACACCTTC.

V usage is TRBV6-5 and J usage is TRBJ2-2, with D possibly TRBD1 on 6 matching bases. CDR3 length: 15 amino acids. The V and J ends lost 5 bases and 3 bases respectively, with 13 bases between them. Looked up from germline, CDR1 is MNHEY and CDR2 is SVGAGI. CDR3 sequence reads: CASSSGGLDTGELFF. In DNA form, the CDR3 reads TGTGCCAGCAGTAGTGGGGGCCTCGACACCGGGGAGCTGTTTTTT.

The chain links TRBV19 to TRBJ2-3; 10 positions match TRBD1. Unmatched junction bases numbered 2, after V lost 7 bases and J lost 4 bases. CDR1 is LNHDA, CDR2 SQIVND, per germline (reference sequence). This CDR3 is 13 amino acids long. The CDR3 DNA sequence: TGTGCCAGTACCGGACAGGGGGCAGATACGCAGTATTTT. Translating it yields CASTGQGADTQYF.

The V gene is TRBV6-2 or TRBV6-3, the J gene TRBJ1-5, with unresolved D. V was pared by 2 bases and J by 4 bases, with 15 bases between. CDR3 length: 16 residues. Per germline, CDR1 MNHEY and CDR2 SVGEGT. The DNA for the CDR3 is TGTGCCAGCAGTTACGGAATCAGGTCGGGAAATCAGCCCCAGCATTTT. Protein sequence: CASSYGIRSGNQPQHF.

The V and J genes are TRBV25-1 and TRBJ1-5, with 7 positions matching TRBD1. The ends lost 8 bases at V and 0 bases at J; junction bases unmatched: 4. The CDR3 sequence is 14 residues long. Germline V gene sequence: CDR1 MGHDK, CDR2 SYGVNS. The CDR3 coding sequence is TGTGCCAGCGGGGGACAGTATAGCAATCAGCCCCAGCATTTT. This gives the protein CASGGQYSNQPQHF. Looking up the rest from reference TRBV25-1 and TRBJ1-5 gives the full variable domain: EADIYQTPRYLVIGTGKKITLECSQTMGHDKMYWYQQDPGMELHLIHYSYGVNSTEKGDLSSESTVSRIRTEHFPLTLESARPSHTSQYLCASGGQYSNQPQHFGDGTRLSIL.

The V and J genes are TRBV5-1 and TRBJ1-1; 12 nucleotides match TRBD1. The CDR3 is 14 residues long. V was pared by 3 bases and J by 6 bases, with 3 bases of the junction left unmatched. The germline V gene has CDR1 SGHRS and CDR2 YFSETQ. In nucleotides, the CDR3 is TGCGCCAGCAGCTCGGGACAGGGGGCGGCTGAAGCTTTCTTT. Translation: CASSSGQGAAEAFF.

The chain links TRBV30 to TRBJ2-6; 9 bases are a match to TRBD1. The V and J ends lost 7 bases and 5 bases, in that order; junction bases with no gene match: 6. The CDR3 totals 14 residues. Germline CDR1 reads GTSNPN; CDR2 reads SVGIG (reference sequence). In nucleotides, the CDR3 is TGTGCCTCTTACAGGGGGCTCTGGGCCAACGTCCTGACTTTC. It is translated as CASYRGLWANVLTF. Filled out from reference TRBV30 and TRBJ2-6, the complete variable domain reads SQTIHQWPATLVQPVGSPLSLECTVEGTSNPNLYWYRQAAGRGLQLLFYSVGIGQISSEVPQNLSASRPQDRQFILSSKKLLLSDSGFYLCASYRGLWANVLTFGAGSRLTVL.

The chain combines TRBV7-9 with TRBJ1-4, with D hard to call. V lost 5 bases, J lost 8 bases, and 12 bases lay in between. This CDR3 comprises 13 residues. CDR1 and CDR2 from the germline V gene are SEHNR and FQNEAQ (reference sequence). This chain's CDR3 is CASSPPRGEKLFF. CDR3 DNA sequence: TGTGCCAGCAGCCCTCCCCGCGGGGAAAAACTGTTTTTT.

The rearrangement links TRBV5-1 to TRBJ2-7; TRBD2 agrees at 9 bases. CDR3 size: 15 residues. Germline V gives CDR1 SGHRS, CDR2 YFSETQ. After removal of 0 bases from V and 2 bases from J, the junction contained 3 bases not matched to a gene. The CDR3 sequence is CASSLGLAGTYEQYF. CDR3 coding DNA: TGCGCCAGCAGCTTGGGGCTAGCGGGGACCTACGAGCAGTACTTC.

The chain couples TRBV30 to TRBJ2-3, with 9 bases fitting TRBD1. CDR1 is GTSNPN and CDR2 is SVGIG in the germline V gene (reference sequence). The CDR3 runs to 15 residues. With 0 bases clipped from V and 8 bases from J, the junction kept 9 bases outside the gene matches. CDR3: CAWSVGTGTRGTQYF. The CDR3 bases are TGTGCCTGGAGTGTGGGGACAGGGACGCGGGGTACGCAGTATTTT.

V gene TRBV10-3 combines with J gene TRBJ1-2; D possibly corresponds to TRBD1 (5 bases). The CDR3 consists of 13 residues. Germline V lookup: CDR1 ENHRY, CDR2 SYGVKD. V gave up 6 bases and J gave up 7 bases, with 15 bases separating them. The CDR3 spells CAISRERESGYTF. CDR3 in DNA: TGTGCCATCAGCAGGGAAAGAGAGAGTGGCTACACCTTC.

V gene TRBV4-3 combines with J gene TRBJ2-7; the D is unclear. Trimming left V 0 bases short and J 0 bases short, with 9 bases between. The CDR3 has 15 amino acids. CDR1 is LGHNA and CDR2 is YSLEER in the germline V gene. CDR3 nucleotide sequence: TGCGCCAGCAGCCAAGATCCCGGTGGCTCCTACGAGCAGTACTTC. Translated, it gives CASSQDPGGSYEQYF.

V gene TRBV7-6 combines with J gene TRBJ2-6; 7 nucleotides align to TRBD1. This CDR3 is 20 amino acids long. CDR1 and CDR2 from the germline V gene are SGHVS and FNYEAQ. V dropped 1 base and J dropped 3; count of bases not matched to a gene: 15. In nucleotides, the CDR3 is TGTGCCAGCAGCTTAGGGGGACAGCCCCTCTCCCCGTTTGGGGCCAACGTCCTGACTTTC. As protein: CASSLGGQPLSPFGANVLTF. The full variable domain, in which reference TRBV7-6 and TRBJ2-6 provide the parts outside the CDR3, is GAGVSQSPRYKVTKRGQDVALRCDPISGHVSLYWYRQALGQGPEFLTYFNYEAQQDKSGLPNDRFSAERPEGSISTLTIQRTEQRDSAMYRCASSLGGQPLSPFGANVLTFGAGSRLTVL.

In DNA form, the CDR3 reads TGCAGCGCCAGTGGGGGACAGGGTTGGTACGAGCAGTACTTC. The encoded protein is CSASGGQGWYEQYF. The chain joins TRBV29-1 to TRBJ2-7; 9 nucleotides agree with TRBD1. With V trimmed by 7 bases and J by 4 bases, 11 bases remained unmatched. The CDR3 has 14 residues. The germline V gene has CDR1 SQVTM and CDR2 ANQGSEA.

The J gene is TRBJ2-7, the V gene TRBV6-2 or TRBV6-3, with a possible D match to TRBD2 (5 bases). V was trimmed by 5 bases and J by 3 bases, leaving 17 bases between them. Germline V gene sequence: CDR1 MNHEY, CDR2 SVGEGT. This CDR3 has 15 residues. This CDR3 reads CASSIPQEGSYEQYF. As DNA, the CDR3 is TGTGCCAGCAGTATCCCCCAAGAGGGAAGCTACGAGCAGTACTTC.

This chain joins TRBV11-3 and TRBJ2-3; D unclear. This CDR3 is built from 13 residues. CDR1 SGHNT and CDR2 YENEEA come from the germline V gene. V was clipped by 1 base and J by 6 bases, with 8 bases between them. The CDR3 here is CASSLAIGDTQYF. The CDR3 DNA follows: TGTGCCAGCAGCTTAGCAATCGGGGATACGCAGTATTTT.